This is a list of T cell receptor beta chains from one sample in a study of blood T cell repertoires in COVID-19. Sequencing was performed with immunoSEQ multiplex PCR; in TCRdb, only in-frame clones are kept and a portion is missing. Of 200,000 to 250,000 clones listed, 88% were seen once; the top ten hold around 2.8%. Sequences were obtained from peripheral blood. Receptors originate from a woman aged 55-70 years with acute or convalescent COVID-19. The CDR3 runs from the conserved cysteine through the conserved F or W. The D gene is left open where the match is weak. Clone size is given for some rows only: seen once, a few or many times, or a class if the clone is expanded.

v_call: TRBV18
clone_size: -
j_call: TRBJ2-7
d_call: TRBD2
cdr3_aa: CASSPVLAGVGYEQYF
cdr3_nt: TGTGCCAGCTCACCAGTACTAGCGGGAGTGGGGTACGAGCAGTACTTC

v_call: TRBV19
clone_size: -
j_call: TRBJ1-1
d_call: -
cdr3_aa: CASSTLRQVNTEAFF
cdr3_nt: TGTGCCAGTAGTACACTCCGACAGGTGAACACTGAAGCTTTCTTT

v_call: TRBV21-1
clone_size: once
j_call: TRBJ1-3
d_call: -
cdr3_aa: CASTGPQGAPAGNTIYF
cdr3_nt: TGTGCCAGCACCGGCCCTCAGGGGGCGCCTGCTGGAAACACCATATATTTT

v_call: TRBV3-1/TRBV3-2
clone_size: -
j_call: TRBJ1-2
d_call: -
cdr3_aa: CASSQEGINYGYTF
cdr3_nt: TGTGCCAGCAGCCAAGAGGGCATTAACTATGGCTACACCTTC

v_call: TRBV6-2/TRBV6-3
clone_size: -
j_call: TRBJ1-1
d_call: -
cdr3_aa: CASSDNGRGAFF
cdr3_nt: TGTGCCAGCAGCGATAACGGTCGGGGAGCTTTCTTT

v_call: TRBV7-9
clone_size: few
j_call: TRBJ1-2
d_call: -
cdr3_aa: CASSPKAKRELGYTF
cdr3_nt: TGTGCCAGCAGCCCAAAGGCGAAGCGGGAGTTGGGCTACACCTTC

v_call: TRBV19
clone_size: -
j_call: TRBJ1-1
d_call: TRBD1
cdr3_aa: CASSEDRMNTEAFF
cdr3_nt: TGTGCCAGTAGCGAGGACAGGATGAACACTGAAGCTTTCTTT

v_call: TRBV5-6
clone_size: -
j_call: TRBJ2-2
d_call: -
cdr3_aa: CASSLVGRDTGELFF
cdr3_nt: TGTGCCAGCAGCTTAGTGGGCAGGGACACCGGGGAGCTGTTTTTT

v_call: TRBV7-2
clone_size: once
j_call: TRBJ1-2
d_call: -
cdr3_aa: CASSLASGDYGYTF
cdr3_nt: TGTGCCAGCAGCTTAGCTTCAGGCGACTATGGCTACACCTTC

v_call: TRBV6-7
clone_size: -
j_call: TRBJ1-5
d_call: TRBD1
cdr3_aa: CAIGTGGVINQPQHF
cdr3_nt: TGTGCCATCGGGACAGGGGGAGTGATCAATCAGCCCCAGCATTTT

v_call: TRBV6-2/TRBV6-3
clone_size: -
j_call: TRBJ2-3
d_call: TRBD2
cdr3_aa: CASSRLAGPTDTQYF
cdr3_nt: TGTGCCAGCAGCCGACTAGCGGGTCCGACAGATACGCAGTATTTT

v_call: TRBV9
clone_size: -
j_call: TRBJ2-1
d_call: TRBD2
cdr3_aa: CASSVRASGTNEQFF
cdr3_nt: TGTGCCAGCAGCGTAAGGGCTAGCGGGACCAATGAGCAGTTCTTC

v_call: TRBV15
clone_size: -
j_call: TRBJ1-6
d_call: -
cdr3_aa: CATSGGGGDSPLHF
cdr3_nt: TGTGCCACCAGCGGCGGGGGAGGAGATTCACCCCTCCACTTT

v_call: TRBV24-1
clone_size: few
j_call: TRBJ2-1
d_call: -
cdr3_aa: CATSSGSLDNEQFF
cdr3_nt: TGTGCCACCAGTTCTGGGAGTCTCGACAATGAGCAGTTCTTC

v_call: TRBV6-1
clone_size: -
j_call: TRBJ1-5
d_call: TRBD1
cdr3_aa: CASSETGVVQPQHF
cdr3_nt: TGTGCCAGCAGTGAGACAGGGGTGGTTCAGCCCCAGCATTTT

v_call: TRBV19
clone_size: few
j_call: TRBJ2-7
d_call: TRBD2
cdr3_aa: CASGRGASYEQYF
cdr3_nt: TGTGCCAGCGGGCGGGGGGCCTCCTACGAGCAGTACTTC

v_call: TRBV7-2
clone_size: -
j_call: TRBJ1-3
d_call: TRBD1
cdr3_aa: CASSIGQGRTGNTIYF
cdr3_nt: TGTGCCAGCAGCATAGGACAGGGGAGGACTGGAAACACCATATATTTT

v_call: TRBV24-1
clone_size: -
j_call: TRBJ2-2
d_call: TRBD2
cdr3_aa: CATSPSVGLAGGPWNTGELFF
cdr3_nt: TGTGCCACCAGTCCCAGTGTGGGACTAGCGGGGGGGCCGTGGAACACCGGGGAGCTGTTTTTT

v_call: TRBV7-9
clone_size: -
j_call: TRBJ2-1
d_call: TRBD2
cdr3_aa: CASSWGLAGGWSYNEQFF
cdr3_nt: TGTGCCAGCAGCTGGGGACTAGCGGGCGGTTGGAGCTACAATGAGCAGTTCTTC

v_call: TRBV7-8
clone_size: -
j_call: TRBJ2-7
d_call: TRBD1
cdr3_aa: CASSLADRVREQYF
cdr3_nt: TGTGCCAGCAGCTTAGCCGACAGGGTGAGGGAGCAGTACTTC

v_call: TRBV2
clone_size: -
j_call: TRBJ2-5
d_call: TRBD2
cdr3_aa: CASSPSGLGAQYF
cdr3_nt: TGTGCCAGCAGTCCTAGCGGGCTGGGGGCCCAGTACTTC

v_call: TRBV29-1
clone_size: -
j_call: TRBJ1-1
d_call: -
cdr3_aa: CSGSVYRTEAFF
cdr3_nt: TGCAGCGGTTCCGTCTACAGGACTGAAGCTTTCTTT

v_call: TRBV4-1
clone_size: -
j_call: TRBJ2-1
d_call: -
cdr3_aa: CASSQDYDVPGEQFF
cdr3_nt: TGCGCCAGCAGCCAAGATTACGACGTACCGGGAGAGCAGTTCTTC

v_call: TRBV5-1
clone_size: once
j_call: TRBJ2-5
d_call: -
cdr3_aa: CASRRTTGTSKTETQYF
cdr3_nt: TGCGCCAGCAGACGAACTACCGGGACTTCGAAGACAGAGACCCAGTACTTC

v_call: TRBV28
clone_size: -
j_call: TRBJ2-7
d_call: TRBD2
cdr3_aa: CASSPQGREGQEQYF
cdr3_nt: TGTGCCAGCAGTCCCCAGGGGCGGGAGGGCCAAGAGCAGTACTTC

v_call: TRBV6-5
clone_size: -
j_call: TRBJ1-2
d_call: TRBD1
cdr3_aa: CASSYSQGQKGYTF
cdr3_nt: TGTGCCAGCAGTTACTCACAGGGACAGAAGGGCTACACCTTC

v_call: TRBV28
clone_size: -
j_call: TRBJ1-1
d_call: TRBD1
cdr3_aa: CASRTAGGYTEAFF
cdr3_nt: TGTGCCAGCAGGACCGCAGGGGGCTACACTGAAGCTTTCTTT

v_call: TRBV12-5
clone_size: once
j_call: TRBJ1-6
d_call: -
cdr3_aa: CASGLARDSPLHF
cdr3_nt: TGTGCTAGTGGTTTGGCACGGGATTCACCCCTCCACTTT

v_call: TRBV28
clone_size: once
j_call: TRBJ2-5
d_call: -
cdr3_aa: CASSPQAGWETQYF
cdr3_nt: TGTGCCAGCAGTCCTCAGGCAGGGTGGGAGACCCAGTACTTC

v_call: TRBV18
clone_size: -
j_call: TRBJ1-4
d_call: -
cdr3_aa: CASSPPKTATNEKLFF
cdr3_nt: TGTGCCAGCTCACCACCAAAGACAGCAACTAATGAAAAACTGTTTTTT

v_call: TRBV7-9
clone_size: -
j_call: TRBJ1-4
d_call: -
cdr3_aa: CASSSIREKLFF
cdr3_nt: TGTGCCAGCAGCTCCATTCGGGAAAAACTGTTTTTT

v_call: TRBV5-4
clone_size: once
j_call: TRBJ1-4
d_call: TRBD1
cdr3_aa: CASSLGPGQRNEKLFF
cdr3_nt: TGTGCCAGCAGCTTGGGCCCGGGACAGCGAAATGAAAAACTGTTTTTT

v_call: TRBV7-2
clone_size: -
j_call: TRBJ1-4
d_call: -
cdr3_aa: CASSFGGSTNEKLFF
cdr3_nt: TGTGCCAGCAGCTTTGGGGGCTCGACTAATGAAAAACTGTTTTTT

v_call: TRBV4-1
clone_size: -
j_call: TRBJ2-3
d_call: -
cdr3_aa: CASSQGKGSDTQYF
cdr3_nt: TGCGCCAGCAGCCAAGGGAAGGGGTCAGATACGCAGTATTTT

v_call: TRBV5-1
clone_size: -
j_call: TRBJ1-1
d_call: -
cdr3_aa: CASTGLNTEAFF
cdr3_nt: TGCGCCAGCACAGGGCTTAACACTGAAGCTTTCTTT

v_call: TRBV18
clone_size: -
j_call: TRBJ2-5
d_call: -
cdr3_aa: CASSPTQVYQETQYF
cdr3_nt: TGTGCCAGCTCACCAACGCAGGTGTACCAAGAGACCCAGTACTTC

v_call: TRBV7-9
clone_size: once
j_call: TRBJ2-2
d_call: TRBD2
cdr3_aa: CASTGLAGGAGELFF
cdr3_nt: TGTGCCAGCACGGGACTAGCGGGAGGGGCCGGGGAGCTGTTTTTT

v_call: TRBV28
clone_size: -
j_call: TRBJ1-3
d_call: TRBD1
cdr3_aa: CASTRDRAKNTIYF
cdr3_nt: TGTGCCAGCACCCGGGACAGGGCAAAAAACACCATATATTTT

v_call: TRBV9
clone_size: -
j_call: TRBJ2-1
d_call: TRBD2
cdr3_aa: CASSVGLAGGQQFF
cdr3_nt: TGTGCCAGCAGCGTCGGACTAGCGGGAGGACAGCAGTTCTTC

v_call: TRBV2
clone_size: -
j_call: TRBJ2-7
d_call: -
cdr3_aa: CASRRDSYEQYF
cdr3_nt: TGTGCCAGCAGGAGGGACTCCTACGAGCAGTACTTC

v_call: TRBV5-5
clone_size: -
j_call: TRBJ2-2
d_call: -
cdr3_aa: CASSSRDKNTGELFF
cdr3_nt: TGTGCCAGCAGTTCCCGGGACAAGAACACCGGGGAGCTGTTTTTT

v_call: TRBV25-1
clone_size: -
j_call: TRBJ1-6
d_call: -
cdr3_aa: CASRANAAADSPLHF
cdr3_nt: TGTGCCAGCAGGGCAAACGCCGCGGCGGATTCACCCCTCCACTTT

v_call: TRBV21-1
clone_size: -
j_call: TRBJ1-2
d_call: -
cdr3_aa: CASSITGDAF
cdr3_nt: TGTGCCAGCAGCATAACAGGGGACGCCTTC

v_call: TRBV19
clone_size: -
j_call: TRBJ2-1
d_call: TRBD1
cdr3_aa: CASSIYRGSYNEQFF
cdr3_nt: TGTGCCAGTAGTATTTACAGGGGCTCCTACAATGAGCAGTTCTTC